These T cell receptor beta chains were read from a single sample in a study of blood T cell repertoires in COVID-19. TCRdb's table, derived via immunoSEQ multiplex PCR, lists solely in-frame clones and lacks some. The sample lists hundreds of thousands of clones, more than 80% seen once, with under 11% in the top ten. Sequencing was carried out using peripheral blood. These receptors were collected from an elderly woman with acute or convalescent COVID-19. Both conserved end residues are part of each CDR3. The D gene is left open where the match is weak. Where a row states a size, it is once, few, many or the class of an expanded clone; other rows omit it.

d_gene,j_gene,v_gene,abundance,CDR3nt,CDR3aa
.,TRBJ1-5,TRBV7-8,.,TGTGCCAGCAGCCGAGACAGCGGACTCAATCAGCCCCAGCATTTT,CASSRDSGLNQPQHF
.,TRBJ2-5,TRBV7-6,.,TGTGCCAGCAGCTTAATGGGGGGGCGCGAGACCCAGTACTTC,CASSLMGGRETQYF
.,TRBJ2-1,TRBV6-2/TRBV6-3,.,TGTGCCAGCAGTCGGGACTCCGCCTACAATGAGCAGTTCTTC,CASSRDSAYNEQFF
TRBD2,TRBJ2-7,TRBV9,.,TGTGCCAGCAGCGTAGAGTGGACTAGTAGCTACGAGCAGTACTTC,CASSVEWTSSYEQYF
TRBD1,TRBJ1-6,TRBV10-3,.,TGTGCCATCAGTGTGGCGGGACAGGGTTCACCCCTCCACTTT,CAISVAGQGSPLHF
.,TRBJ1-5,TRBV6-2/TRBV6-3,.,TGTGCCAGCAGTCCCCGCGGCCGGGGAGTTCAGCCCCAGCATTTT,CASSPRGRGVQPQHF
.,TRBJ2-7,TRBV6-5,.,TGTGCCAGCACACGCGCGGGTGAGCAGTACTTC,CASTRAGEQYF
TRBD1,TRBJ1-3,TRBV28,.,TGTGCCAGCAGTCGTACAGGGGGCTGGGATGGAAACACCATATATTTT,CASSRTGGWDGNTIYF
TRBD2,TRBJ2-1,TRBV29-1,.,TGCAGCGTTAAAATAGCGGGAGGGCCCGTCGGTGAGCAGTTCTTC,CSVKIAGGPVGEQFF
.,TRBJ1-6,TRBV30,.,TGTGCCTGGAGTACAGACTATAATTCACCCCTCCACTTT,CAWSTDYNSPLHF
.,TRBJ2-7,TRBV3-1/TRBV3-2,.,TGTGCCAGCAGCCCCAGGGGCCCATCCGAGCAGTACTTC,CASSPRGPSEQYF
TRBD2,TRBJ2-2,TRBV2,few,TGTGCCAGCACCAGGGAGAGCGGGGGCGCGAACACCGGGGAGCTGTTTTTT,CASTRESGGANTGELFF
TRBD1,TRBJ1-5,TRBV7-2,once,TGTGCCAGCAGCACAGGGGGCGTCAGCAATCAGCCCCAGCATTTT,CASSTGGVSNQPQHF
TRBD2,TRBJ2-1,TRBV7-2,.,TGTGCCAGCAGCTTAGGACGGACTAGCGGGGGGGCCGGTGATGAGCAGTTCTTC,CASSLGRTSGGAGDEQFF
TRBD2,TRBJ2-7,TRBV3-1/TRBV3-2,.,TGTGCCAGCAGCGTAGGACTAGCGAGCGCCTACGAGCAGTACTTC,CASSVGLASAYEQYF
TRBD1,TRBJ1-2,TRBV7-2,.,TGTGCCAGCAGCTTAGCACCGGGACAGGGGGCGGGTGGCTACACCTTC,CASSLAPGQGAGGYTF
.,TRBJ2-3,TRBV19,.,TGTGCCAGTAGTGCGACAGTTGATACGCAGTATTTT,CASSATVDTQYF
.,TRBJ2-6,TRBV5-4,.,TGTGCCAGCAGCTTGGCCGGTGGACAGCAGATCTCTGGGGCCAACGTCCTGACTTTC,CASSLAGGQQISGANVLTF
.,TRBJ1-3,TRBV7-6,.,TGTGCCAGCAGCTTACGTGGCGGCTCTGGAAACACCATATATTTT,CASSLRGGSGNTIYF
.,TRBJ2-2,TRBV28,once,TGTGCCAGCAGCCCATCTTGGGGACAGAACACCGGGGAGCTGTTTTTT,CASSPSWGQNTGELFF
TRBD1,TRBJ1-3,TRBV9,.,TGTGCCAGCAGCGTAGGGGGACAGGGGGCTGGAAACACCATATATTTT,CASSVGGQGAGNTIYF
.,TRBJ2-5,TRBV2,.,TGTGCCAGCAGTGGGACAGTTCAAGAGACCCAGTACTTC,CASSGTVQETQYF
TRBD1,TRBJ1-3,TRBV14,.,TGTGCCAGCAGCCAAGGGACAGGGCCTGGAAACACCATATATTTT,CASSQGTGPGNTIYF
.,TRBJ1-3,TRBV7-2,.,TGTGCCAGCAGCCCCCTAACGGGGGTGGGGCTGGGCTCTGGAAACACCATATATTTT,CASSPLTGVGLGSGNTIYF
.,TRBJ1-5,TRBV28,.,TGTGCCAGCAGTCCTCCCCGACAGGTGAGCAATCAGCCCCAGCATTTT,CASSPPRQVSNQPQHF
TRBD1,TRBJ2-6,TRBV28,.,TGTGCCAGCAGTCCTGGACAGGTGACCTCTGGGGCCAACGTCCTGACTTTC,CASSPGQVTSGANVLTF
.,TRBJ1-5,TRBV18,.,TGTGCCAGCTCACCCTTAAATCAGCCCCAGCATTTT,CASSPLNQPQHF
.,TRBJ2-2,TRBV29-1,.,TGCAGCGTTGACACGCCCTTTATCTGGGGAGATCCCGGGGAGCTGTTTTTT,CSVDTPFIWGDPGELFF
.,TRBJ2-1,TRBV19,.,TGTGCCAGCCGACTGGGGCCCTCCTACAATGAGCAGTTCTTC,CASRLGPSYNEQFF
TRBD1,TRBJ1-2,TRBV30,.,TGTGCCTGGAGTGTACTAGGGGACAGGGGCCTTTACACCTTC,CAWSVLGDRGLYTF
TRBD1,TRBJ1-5,TRBV6-6,.,TGTGCCAGTCAGGGACAGGGAAGTCAGCCCCAGCATTTT,CASQGQGSQPQHF
TRBD1,TRBJ2-1,TRBV5-4,.,TGTGCCAGCACCCTGGGGGACAGGGACAATGAGCAGTTCTTC,CASTLGDRDNEQFF
TRBD2,TRBJ2-7,TRBV28,.,TGTGCCAGCAGCTACCTTATAGCGGGAGGGCCCAACTACGAGCAGTACTTC,CASSYLIAGGPNYEQYF
TRBD1,TRBJ2-7,TRBV19,.,TGTGCCAGTAGTATAGTTCAGGGACAGGGCCGCGAGCAGTACTTC,CASSIVQGQGREQYF
TRBD2,TRBJ2-7,TRBV6-1,.,TGTGCCAGCAGTGAAAGAGCGGGAGAGGCCTACGAGCAGTACTTC,CASSERAGEAYEQYF
TRBD2,TRBJ2-5,TRBV24-1,.,TGTGCCACCAGTGATTTGCCGGGGGGGGAGACCCAGTACTTC,CATSDLPGGETQYF
TRBD2,TRBJ2-2,TRBV10-3,.,TGTGCCATCAGTGAGGGGACTAGCGGGAGCAAAGTAAGCGGGGAGCTGTTTTTT,CAISEGTSGSKVSGELFF
TRBD1,TRBJ1-2,TRBV19,.,TGTGCCAGTAGTATTCCGGGACAGGGTCGTGGCTACACCTTC,CASSIPGQGRGYTF
.,TRBJ1-6,TRBV7-8,.,TGTGCCAGCAGTATTACAAGCTCCTATAATTCACCCCTCCACTTT,CASSITSSYNSPLHF
TRBD2,TRBJ2-7,TRBV7-3,.,TGTGCCAGCAGGGAAGCGGGAAGCTCCTACGAGCAGTACTTC,CASREAGSSYEQYF
.,TRBJ2-7,TRBV11-3,.,TGTGCCAGCAGCTCACAGGGATTCTACGAGCAGTACTTC,CASSSQGFYEQYF
TRBD1,TRBJ1-2,TRBV7-2,.,TGTGCCAGCAGCAAGATGGACAGGGACCCCAATGGCTACACCTTC,CASSKMDRDPNGYTF
TRBD1,TRBJ2-1,TRBV13,.,TGTGCCAGCAGCCCCCGGGACAGGGAATACAATGAGCAGTTCTTC,CASSPRDREYNEQFF
.,TRBJ2-1,TRBV19,.,TGTGCCAGTAGTATTTGGGCCGGGGACACGGATGAGCAGTTCTTC,CASSIWAGDTDEQFF
.,TRBJ1-5,TRBV28,.,TGTGCCAGCAGTTTCCCAGGGCCGAGCAATCAGCCCCAGCATTTT,CASSFPGPSNQPQHF
TRBD1,TRBJ1-2,TRBV19,.,TGTGCCAGTAGGGGGCCGCCGGGACAGACATTACAGCCGGCGGCTGGCTACACCTTC,CASRGPPGQTLQPAAGYTF
TRBD1,TRBJ1-1,TRBV5-8,.,TGTGCCAGCAGCTTTCAACAGGGGGTCACTGAAGCTTTCTTT,CASSFQQGVTEAFF
.,TRBJ2-5,TRBV19,.,TGTGCCAGTAGTCCGTCGACTCAGACCCGAGGGGAGACCCAGTACTTC,CASSPSTQTRGETQYF
.,TRBJ2-7,TRBV27,.,TGTGCCAGCAGTTTTATAGGGGGTACCTACGAGCAGTACTTC,CASSFIGGTYEQYF
TRBD1,TRBJ1-3,TRBV19,.,TGTGCCAGCGAGACAGGGCCTGGAAACACCATATATTTT,CASETGPGNTIYF
.,TRBJ2-7,TRBV11-2,.,TGTGCCAGCAGCTTATCACCAGTATACGAGCAGTACTTC,CASSLSPVYEQYF
TRBD2,TRBJ2-1,TRBV7-2,once,TGTGCCAGCAGCTTAGGGGGACTAGCGGGGGTCAATGAGCAGTTCTTC,CASSLGGLAGVNEQFF
.,TRBJ2-2,TRBV14,.,TGTGCCAGCAGCCAAGATTTCGGGGGTACGAACACCGGGGAGCTGTTTTTT,CASSQDFGGTNTGELFF
.,TRBJ1-5,TRBV6-4,few,TGTGCCAGCATGAGGCAACAGCCCCAGCATTTT,CASMRQQPQHF
TRBD1,TRBJ1-5,TRBV27,.,TGTGCCAGCAGTTTCCAGGGGGCTCGGCAGCCCCAGCATTTT,CASSFQGARQPQHF
TRBD2,TRBJ2-5,TRBV6-5,.,TGTGCCAGCACCGCGGGGGGTGAAGAGACCCAGTACTTC,CASTAGGEETQYF
TRBD1,TRBJ1-4,TRBV9,.,TGTGCCAGCAGCGTAGGACAGGGTGAAAAACTGTTTTTT,CASSVGQGEKLFF